What follows are 18 T cell receptor beta chains derived from one specimen sequenced in a study of Siglec-9 on CD8 T cells in melanoma. The protocol was immunoSEQ multiplex PCR, while the TCRdb copy is restricted to in-frame clones and leaves out a portion. The table has 30,000 to 45,000 clones, approximately 83% seen once. The source material was Siglec-9- CD8+ T cells sorted from blood. The receptors stem from a human donor in good health.

The chain carries TRBV7-9 and TRBJ2-5; D remains ambiguous. Between the trimmed V and J ends, which lost 8 bases and 10 bases, there was a span of 26 bases. Germline V gene sequence: CDR1 SEHNR, CDR2 FQNEAQ (reference sequence). This CDR3 is built from 15 residues. The CDR3 loop is CASYSITRTERGQYF. The DNA for the CDR3 is TGTGCCAGCTACAGCATAACTCGGACGGAGCGAGGCCAGTACTTC.

The CDR3 loop is CASSFRGTLPYEQYF. CDR3 nucleotides: TGTGCCAGCAGTTTCAGGGGAACATTGCCCTACGAGCAGTACTTC. V usage is TRBV28 and J usage is TRBJ2-7; D may be TRBD1 (6 bases). CDR3 size: 15 residues. Germline CDR1 MDHEN, CDR2 SYDVKM. Trimming took off 3 bases at V and 2 bases at J, with 14 bases between the two ends.

The chain links TRBV19 to TRBJ2-1, with TRBD2 matching 7 bases. The germline gives CDR1 LNHDA, CDR2 SQIVND (reference sequence). The CDR3 loop spans 16 amino acids. V was clipped by 4 bases and J by 0 bases; unmatched bases: 6. CDR3 protein: CASSTPSGSSYNEQFF. CDR3 nucleotides: TGTGCCAGTAGTACCCCTAGCGGCTCCTCCTACAATGAGCAGTTCTTC.

V and J are TRBV9 and TRBJ2-2; D is undetermined. V dropped 0 bases and J dropped 4 bases, with 10 bases sitting between them. This CDR3 has 15 residues. Germline V gives CDR1 SGDLS, CDR2 YYNGEE. DNA of the CDR3: TGTGCCAGCAGCGTAGCAGGCGGCAGCACCGGGGAGCTGTTTTTT. This encodes CASSVAGGSTGELFF.

This clone occurred once. The chain combines TRBV7-8 with TRBJ2-7, with D unclear. Germline lookup yields CDR1 SGHVS and CDR2 FQNEAQ. V gave up 5 bases and J gave up 7 bases, with 12 bases separating them. The CDR3 is 12 amino acids. The CDR3 spells CASSPSVREQYF. In DNA, the CDR3 is TGTGCCAGCAGCCCCTCCGTACGAGAGCAGTACTTC.

The chain employs TRBV5-4 and TRBJ2-1; perhaps TRBD1 as D (6 bases). Trimming left V 4 bases short and J 4 bases short, with 24 bases between. The CDR3 has 18 residues. Germline V gives CDR1 SGHNT, CDR2 YYREEE (reference sequence). The CDR3 sequence is CASSPVRVGTPYYNEQFF. DNA for the CDR3: TGTGCCAGCAGCCCTGTCAGAGTCGGGACACCCTATTACAATGAGCAGTTCTTC.

In the case of this clone: An end of the junction differs from the germline gene, which may be a read error. J is TRBJ1-2 and V is TRBV19; perhaps TRBD1 as D (5 bases). The V gene's germline CDR1 is LNHDA and CDR2 SQIVND (reference sequence). The CDR3 has 14 amino acids. The CDR3 nucleotides read TGTGCCAGTAGACACACAAGGGACTTTCGGCCTAAACTCTTC. Residues: CASRHTRDFRPKLF.

The rearrangement joins TRBV27 to TRBJ1-3, with D possibly matching TRBD1 (6 bases). The CDR3 length is 15 residues. The ends were cut back, 3 bases at V and 0 bases at J, with 9 bases in the middle. The V gene's germline CDR1 is MNHEY and CDR2 SMNVEV (reference sequence). The CDR3 DNA is TGTGCCAGCAGTTTCCAGGGGAGCTCTGGAAACACCATATATTTT. This sequence encodes CASSFQGSSGNTIYF.

V and J are TRBV5-6 and TRBJ2-3; TRBD2 matches 11 bases. V shed 0 bases, J shed 5 bases, and the junction held 5 bases outside the gene matches. The CDR3 sequence is 16 residues long. Germline V gene data show CDR1 as SGHDT and CDR2 as YYEEEE. CDR3 protein: CASSLETSGVQDTQYF. Written as DNA, the CDR3 is TGTGCCAGCAGCTTGGAGACTAGCGGGGTTCAAGATACGCAGTATTTT.

The gene calls are TRBV27 and TRBJ1-2; TRBD1 agrees at 10 bases. From germline, CDR1 is MNHEY and CDR2 SMNVEV (reference sequence). Losses at the gene ends were 2 bases for V and 4 bases for J; bases not matched to a gene: 7. This CDR3 contains 16 residues. This CDR3 is CASSLTRTGGSYGYTF. The CDR3 DNA follows: TGTGCCAGCAGTTTAACCCGGACAGGGGGGAGCTATGGCTACACCTTC.

The chain links TRBV25-1 to TRBJ1-2; 8 bases are shared with TRBD1. Germline values: CDR1 MGHDK, CDR2 SYGVNS. The length of the CDR3 is 14 residues. J was trimmed by 6 bases and V by 5 bases; bases with no gene match: 8. The CDR3 region is CASSWTGLLDGYTF. The DNA for the CDR3 is TGTGCCAGCAGTTGGACAGGGCTTTTGGATGGCTACACCTTC.

V is TRBV5-6 and J is TRBJ1-4; the match to TRBD1 covers 11 bases. This CDR3 is 14 amino acids long. Germline assignment: CDR1 SGHDT and CDR2 YYEEEE. Trimming removed 0 bases from V and 15 bases from J; junction bases left unmatched: 7. CDR3 region: CASSLVSDRGRVFF. In nucleotides, the CDR3 is TGTGCCAGCAGCTTGGTTTCGGACAGGGGGCGAGTGTTTTTT.

This chain links TRBV7-9 with TRBJ2-1, with 11 bases lining up with TRBD1. The junction had 4 bases not matched to a gene; V was cut back by 8 bases and J by 7 bases. CDR3 size: 13 residues. Germline CDR1 reads SEHNR; CDR2 reads FQNEAQ (reference sequence). Written as DNA, the CDR3 is TGTGCCAGCGCTTGGGACAGGGGGAATGAGCAGTTCTTC. Protein: CASAWDRGNEQFF.

This chain connects TRBV5-6 to TRBJ2-5; 9 nucleotides align to TRBD1. Trimming at V came to 4 bases and at J to 5 bases, leaving 6 bases not matched to a gene. CDR3 size: 14 residues. CDR1 is SGHDT and CDR2 is YYEEEE in the germline V gene. The CDR3 loop is CASSAGTGWETQYF. As DNA, the CDR3 is TGTGCCAGCAGCGCCGGGACAGGGTGGGAGACCCAGTACTTC.

This chain joins TRBV29-1 and TRBJ2-1; 13 positions match TRBD2. V shed 7 bases, J shed 7 bases, and the junction held 4 bases outside the gene matches. This CDR3 has 13 amino acids. The germline V gene encodes CDR1 SQVTM and CDR2 ANQGSEA. The CDR3 DNA follows: TGCAGCGCCATGGGACTAGCGGGGAATGAGCAGTTCTTC. Translated, it gives CSAMGLAGNEQFF.

V and J are TRBV19 and TRBJ2-1; TRBD2 aligns across 9 bases. Germline CDR1 LNHDA, CDR2 SQIVND (reference sequence). V dropped 3 bases and J dropped 7; count of bases not matched to a gene: 7. The CDR3 has 15 residues. Written as DNA, the CDR3 is TGTGCCAGTAGTATCCTAGCGGGAAATAGAAATGAGCAGTTCTTC. Translation gives CASSILAGNRNEQFF.

A few counts support this clone. CDR3 residues: CASRGRGGNTGELFF. CDR3 nucleotide sequence: TGTGCCAGCCGAGGGCGCGGGGGTAACACCGGGGAGCTGTTTTTT. This chain joins TRBV7-9 and TRBJ2-2; 7 bases are a match to TRBD2. This CDR3 has 15 residues. Germline values: CDR1 SEHNR, CDR2 FQNEAQ (reference sequence). V dropped 8 bases and J dropped 2; count of bases not matched to a gene: 8.

This clone has only one observation. This chain joins TRBV5-6 and TRBJ2-7; no definite D call. V was clipped by 0 bases and J by 7 bases, with 5 bases between them. The CDR3 runs 11 residues. CDR1 and CDR2 from the germline V gene are SGHDT and YYEEEE. CDR3 in DNA: TGTGCCAGCAGCTTGGCTCGTGAGCAGTACTTC. It translates to CASSLAREQYF.